This TCR beta chain comes out of a study of T cells in Graves' hyperthyroidism and ophthalmopathy. Germline-derived CDR1 and CDR2 are MDHEN and SYDVKM. Trimming took off 5 bases at V and 0 bases at J, with 14 bases between the two ends. This CDR3 spans 16 amino acids. Those with hyperthyroidism were 18 to 65 years old, newly diagnosed, and ill for under 2 months. On the basis of clinical symptoms, serum thyroxine and TRAb, thyroid ultrasound and orbital computed tomography, diagnoses were made. Extraction of PBMCs used 8 to 10 ml of fresh peripheral blood. The study's findings and limits: The model forecast ophthalmopathy, anticipating it by a median about 7 months before onset.

This clonotype was recorded many times. Its matching antigen is unknown. Authors of the study amplified TCR beta CDR3 regions from RNA transcripts. The TCR CDR3 was amplified in a first-round RT-PCR using the HTBI primer set. One entry per CDR3 protein, called by TCRdb with MiXCR from the multiplex PCR reads. The table has roughly 350,000 distinct CDR3 sequences, approximately 14% seen once. This sequence was found in a young woman with Graves' hyperthyroidism. The genes are TRBV28 and TRBJ1-5, with D possibly matching TRBD1 (5 bases). The specimen was blood. The CDR3, as DNA: TGTGCCAGCAGTGTTACAGGAACTTATAGCAATCAGCCCCAGCATTTT. This codes for CASSVTGTYSNQPQHF.